This entry features one T cell receptor beta chain sequence. The sample originates from a study of blood T cell repertoires in COVID-19. Across the whole study: Collection of acute and convalescent COVID-19 samples took place in the United States, Italy and Spain. Sample material is recorded as cDNA or gDNA derived from T cells, B-cell-depleted T cells, or PBMCs.

Germline CDR1 is SQVTM and CDR2 is ANQGSEA. The CDR3 consists of 14 residues. Trimming pared 7 bases from V and 5 bases from J, leaving 20 bases between. How the authors handled the data: Estimates of nucleated cell counts were drawn from the amplification of reference gene primers. The table came from immunoSEQ multiplex PCR; TCRdb's copy has only in-frame clones and leaves some out. V and J calls plus clone size are reproduced from that table; the DNA served to infer D and trimming. The table records 150,000 or so clones, roughly 87% of them present only once. The sequence was obtained from a woman aged 45-65 years with acute or convalescent COVID-19. Sequenced input: peripheral blood. The chain uses TRBV29-1 and TRBJ2-5; D possibly corresponds to TRBD1 (5 bases). The CDR3 spells CSGKMGQGMETQYF. CDR3 nucleotide sequence: TGCAGCGGGAAGATGGGGCAGGGTATGGAGACCCAGTACTTC.